The next 22 T cell receptor beta chains were all read from a single sample in a study of PD-1 blockade in classical Hodgkin lymphoma. Sequencing used immunoSEQ multiplex PCR; TCRdb keeps in-frame clones, though not all of them. Of around 23,000 clones listed, 88% were seen once; the top ten hold approximately 23%. As for time point: cycle 4 day 1 (C4D1), after 6 weeks of nivolumab. Exposure to brentuximab vedotin varied, and each patient had relapsed following autologous stem cell transplantation. The material was peripheral blood mononuclear cells (PBMCs), obtained before the fourth cycle of nivolumab. These receptors all stem from a human donor with classical Hodgkin lymphoma.

The gene calls are TRBV6-5 and TRBJ2-7, with D uncertain. V lost 8 bases and J 3 bases, leaving 14 bases between the germline ends. The germline gives CDR1 MNHEY, CDR2 SVGAGI. This CDR3 is 13 amino acids long. CDR3 amino acids: CASSGPYGYEQYF. The CDR3 coding sequence is TGTGCCAGCTCTGGGCCTTATGGCTACGAGCAGTACTTC.

The V and J genes are TRBV15 and TRBJ1-4; D gene uncertain. Germline CDR1 and CDR2: LNHNV and YYDKDF (reference sequence). The CDR3 sequence is 14 residues long. Deletions cut 8 bases from V and 4 bases from J, with 14 bases between. The CDR3 region is CATGREYSNEKLFF. CDR3 sequence (DNA): TGTGCCACCGGGAGGGAGTACAGTAATGAAAAACTGTTTTTT. Full variable domain (remainder filled in from reference TRBV15 and TRBJ1-4): DAMVIQNPRYQVTQFGKPVTLSCSQTLNHNVMYWYQQKSSQAPKLLFHYYDKDFNNEADTPDNFQSRRPNTSFCFLDIRSPGLGDTAMYLCATGREYSNEKLFFGSGTQLSVL.

CDR3 nucleotide sequence: TGTGCCAGTAGTGCATCCGGGACTAGCGGGAGGAATACGCAGTATTTT. Protein: CASSASGTSGRNTQYF. The chain joins TRBV19 to TRBJ2-3; 15 bases are shared with TRBD2. The CDR3 covers 16 residues. Trimming took 5 bases from V and 7 from J; bases not matched to a gene: 7. Germline loops: CDR1 LNHDA, CDR2 SQIVND (reference sequence).

The chain combines TRBV5-4 with TRBJ2-4, with TRBD1 matching over 10 bases. J gave up 2 bases and V 1 base, and 3 bases lay outside the gene matches. Germline V gene lookup returns CDR1 SGHNT and CDR2 YYREEE (reference sequence). The CDR3 has 16 amino acids. CDR3 nucleotide sequence: TGTGCCAGCAGCTTGTACGACAGGGGGCCCAAAAACATTCAGTACTTC. This encodes CASSLYDRGPKNIQYF.

CDR3: CSVRSAYGNEQFF. For the CDR3, the DNA is TGCAGCGTTAGGTCTGCTTACGGCAATGAGCAGTTCTTC. The chain links TRBV29-1 to TRBJ2-1; D gene unclear. Trimming left V 5 bases short and J 6 bases short, with 14 bases between. This CDR3 comprises 13 residues. Germline V gene lookup returns CDR1 SQVTM and CDR2 ANQGSEA.

The chain joins TRBV6-5 to TRBJ2-7; 8 bases are a match to TRBD1. Germline V gives CDR1 MNHEY, CDR2 SVGAGI. The V and J ends lost 2 bases and 5 bases, in that order; junction bases with no gene match: 5. The CDR3 contains 14 residues. The CDR3 sequence is CASSYGQGYDEQYF. CDR3 DNA sequence: TGTGCCAGCAGTTACGGACAGGGATATGACGAGCAGTACTTC.

The V gene is TRBV5-4, the J gene TRBJ1-6; D perhaps matches TRBD1 (5 bases). The CDR3 has 15 amino acids. The germline V and J ends were trimmed by 5 bases and 15 bases, with 24 bases remaining between them. Germline V lookup: CDR1 SGHNT, CDR2 YYREEE (reference sequence). The CDR3 loop reads CASSLIGSGPGVLHF. The CDR3 nucleotides read TGTGCCAGCAGTCTAATTGGATCGGGGCCCGGGGTCCTCCACTTT.

The chain joins TRBV10-1 to TRBJ2-1; D unresolved. There are 14 residues in the CDR3. Germline V gene data show CDR1 as WNHNN and CDR2 as SYGVQD (reference sequence). With 4 bases removed from V and 1 base from J, the gap between germline ends came to 8 bases. CDR3 loop: CASSATYSYNEQFF. The CDR3 bases are TGCGCCAGCAGTGCAACCTATTCCTACAATGAGCAGTTCTTC.

J is TRBJ1-1 and V is TRBV27, with TRBD1 identical over 8 bases. This CDR3 has 14 amino acids. V gave up 5 bases and J gave up 4 bases; unmatched junction bases: 6. The germline gives CDR1 MNHEY, CDR2 SMNVEV (reference sequence). CDR3 DNA: TGTGCCAGCAGTAGGACAGGGTCCTTCACTGAAGCTTTCTTT. Its translation is CASSRTGSFTEAFF.

The chain employs TRBV5-4 and TRBJ2-5, with 7 nucleotides matching TRBD1. The CDR3 is made up of 12 amino acids. From germline, CDR1 is SGHNT and CDR2 YYREEE (reference sequence). V shed 5 bases, J shed 5 bases, and the junction held 3 bases outside the gene matches. The CDR3 protein is CASRQGSETQYF. CDR3 nucleotides: TGTGCCAGCAGACAGGGGTCGGAGACCCAGTACTTC. The full variable domain, completed using reference TRBV5-4 and TRBJ2-5, is ETGVTQSPTHLIKTRGQQVTLRCSSQSGHNTVSWYQQALGQGPQFIFQYYREEENGRGNFPPRFSGLQFPNYSSELNVNALELDDSALYLCASRQGSETQYFGPGTRLLVL.

The J gene is TRBJ2-1, the V gene TRBV13, with TRBD2 matching over 7 bases. The V gene's germline CDR1 is PRHDT and CDR2 FYEKMQ (reference sequence). The length of the CDR3 is 17 residues. The J segment lost 5 bases and the V segment lost 1 base, leaving 11 bases of the junction unmatched. The CDR3: CASSLETLGGSHNEQFF. CDR3 nucleotide sequence: TGTGCCAGCAGCTTAGAAACCCTGGGAGGGTCACACAATGAGCAGTTCTTC.

This clone has a handful of counts. This chain links TRBV15 with TRBJ1-6; no clear D gene. The V gene's germline CDR1 is LNHNV and CDR2 YYDKDF (reference sequence). V was trimmed by 1 base and J by 10 bases, leaving 11 bases between them. The CDR3 is 14 residues long. The CDR3 here is CATSRVDRRSPLHF. In nucleotides, the CDR3 is TGTGCCACCAGCAGAGTGGACCGGCGGTCACCCCTCCACTTT.

The CDR3 sequence is CASSLVEGVGVDSPLHF. The CDR3 nucleotides read TGTGCCAGCAGCTTAGTGGAGGGCGTCGGTGTCGATTCACCCCTCCACTTT. The V call is TRBV13, the J call TRBJ1-6; D is undetermined. The V and J ends lost 1 base and 8 bases respectively, with 18 bases between them. CDR1 and CDR2 (germline): PRHDT, FYEKMQ (reference sequence). The CDR3 covers 17 residues.

Only one count was recorded for this clone. The DNA of the CDR3 is TGTGCCAGCAGCTTATATCCGGGGACTGAAGCTTTCTTT. It translates to CASSLYPGTEAFF. The chain couples TRBV7-2 to TRBJ1-1; D not resolved. The CDR3 loop spans 13 amino acids. V was pared by 2 bases and J by 5 bases, with 9 bases between. CDR1 and CDR2 (germline): SGHTA, FQGNSA. The variable domain in full, completed from reference TRBV7-2 and TRBJ1-1, reads GAGVSQSPSNKVTEKGKDVELRCDPISGHTALYWYRQSLGQGLEFLIYFQGNSAPDKSGLPSDRFSAERTGGSVSTLTIQRTQQEDSAVYLCASSLYPGTEAFFGQGTRLTVV.

The chain joins TRBV27 to TRBJ2-7; D may be TRBD2 (6 bases). The germline V gene encodes CDR1 MNHEY and CDR2 SMNVEV (reference sequence). The CDR3 has 15 amino acids. The V and J ends lost 5 bases and 2 bases respectively, with 16 bases between them. The CDR3 DNA is TGTGCCAGCAGTACGAACCGGGACTTGACCTACGAGCAGTACTTC. Translated: CASSTNRDLTYEQYF.

A single count supports this clone. The chain recombines TRBV5-5 with TRBJ1-5, with 9 bases that match TRBD1. This CDR3 is built from 15 residues. The V gene's germline CDR1 is SGHKS and CDR2 YYEKEE (reference sequence). Trimming cost V 4 bases and J 3 bases; bases outside gene matches: 5. CDR3 in amino acids: CASSAGQGYNQPQHF. CDR3 sequence (DNA): TGTGCCAGCAGCGCGGGACAGGGCTACAATCAGCCCCAGCATTTT.

The gene calls are TRBV5-1 and TRBJ2-3, with TRBD1 identical over 7 bases. The CDR3 sequence is 15 residues long. The V gene end was trimmed by 0 bases and the J gene end by 3 bases; junction bases not matched to a gene: 4. The V gene's germline CDR1 is SGHRS and CDR2 YFSETQ. The DNA for the CDR3 is TGCGCCAGCAGCTTGGTTAGGGGGCAAACAGATACGCAGTATTTT. Amino acids: CASSLVRGQTDTQYF.

The chain joins TRBV5-6 to TRBJ1-1, with D tentatively TRBD1 (5 bases). The V end was cut by 4 bases, the J end by 3 bases, with 16 bases between. Germline values: CDR1 SGHDT, CDR2 YYEEEE. The CDR3 consists of 15 residues. In DNA form, the CDR3 reads TGTGCCAGCAGCGGGCGGGGGGATTGGGACACTGAAGCTTTCTTT. Translated, it gives CASSGRGDWDTEAFF.

This sequence joins TRBV7-2 and TRBJ2-7, with a possible D match to TRBD1 (6 bases). The CDR3 totals 13 residues. Germline values: CDR1 SGHTA, CDR2 FQGNSA. Trimming shortened V by 1 base and J by 12 bases, and 16 bases separated the two germline ends. The chain's CDR3 is CASSLELDRNVYF. In DNA form, the CDR3 reads TGTGCCAGCAGCTTAGAGTTGGACAGAAATGTGTACTTC.

This clone showed up just a few times. The chain joins TRBV10-3 to TRBJ2-7, with TRBD2 matching 7 bases. This CDR3 is built from 15 residues. Germline V lookup: CDR1 ENHRY, CDR2 SYGVKD. J gave up 0 bases and V 5 bases, and 7 bases lay outside the gene matches. The CDR3 nucleotides read TGTGCCATCAGTCCCGGGGGGTCCAGCTCCTACGAGCAGTACTTC. Translated: CAISPGGSSSYEQYF.

V is TRBV4-1 and J is TRBJ1-3; TRBD1 might be the D (5 bases). Germline-derived CDR1 and CDR2 are MGHRA and YSYEKL. Deletions cut 3 bases from V and 4 bases from J, with 13 bases between. CDR3 length: 15 amino acids. The CDR3 loop reads CASSQGEVTGNTIYF. The CDR3, as DNA: TGCGCCAGCAGCCAGGGGGAAGTAACGGGAAACACCATATATTTT.

The chain combines TRBV18 with TRBJ2-4; D gene ambiguous. Trimming took 3 bases from V and 1 from J, leaving 13 bases between them. CDR3 length: 16 amino acids. Germline values: CDR1 KGHSH, CDR2 LQKENI. The CDR3 here is CASSPAETWAKNIQYF. The CDR3 nucleotides read TGTGCCAGCTCACCGGCAGAAACATGGGCCAAAAACATTCAGTACTTC.